This is a list of T cell receptor beta chains from one sample in a study of shared clonotypes between healthy human individuals. The table came from immunoSEQ multiplex PCR; TCRdb's copy has only in-frame clones and leaves some out. Of fewer than 1.6 million clones in the sample, about 98.5% were seen once. The sample was naive CD4+ T cells sorted from blood. Receptors originate from a man younger than 40 in good health. Each CDR3 is given with its conserved first and last residue. The D gene is left open where the match is weak. The listing skips clone size in some rows; elsewhere it reads once, few, many or a size class.

D,size,J,V,DNA,CDR3
NA,few,TRBJ1-1,TRBV18,TGTGCCAGCTCACCAACCCGAGAGGCTGAAGCTTTCTTT,CASSPTREAEAFF
NA,once,TRBJ2-7,TRBV2,TGTGCCAGCAGGGGCGGCCCAGACTTTTACGAGCAGTACTTC,CASRGGPDFYEQYF
NA,NA,TRBJ1-3,TRBV7-9,TGTGCCAGCAGCTTATTGGGGCGGAGTGGCTCTGGAAACACCATATATTTT,CASSLLGRSGSGNTIYF
NA,NA,TRBJ1-5,TRBV19,TGTGCCAGTAGTATAGTGCGGGATAGCAATCAGCCCCAGCATTTT,CASSIVRDSNQPQHF
NA,NA,TRBJ2-7,TRBV6-6,TGTGCCAGCAGTTACAACCTCTACGAGCAGTACTTC,CASSYNLYEQYF
TRBD2,once,TRBJ2-7,TRBV19,TGTGCCAGTAGTATCAATCTAGCGGGAGTCGAGCAGTACTTC,CASSINLAGVEQYF
NA,NA,TRBJ1-5,TRBV20-1,TGCAGTGCTAGTACAGGGACCCAGGGGCATTTT,CSASTGTQGHF
NA,NA,TRBJ2-3,TRBV5-1,TGCGCCAGCAGCTTGGTATCCGGGAGTGGGCCAGATACGCAGTATTTT,CASSLVSGSGPDTQYF
TRBD2,once,TRBJ2-7,TRBV28,TGTGCCAGCAGTCTGGCGACTAGCGGACCTTACGAGCAGTACTTC,CASSLATSGPYEQYF
NA,NA,TRBJ2-7,TRBV7-9,TGTGCCAGCAGCCCCGCCGGGGTGTGGGGGGACCGCTCCTACGAGCAGTACTTC,CASSPAGVWGDRSYEQYF
NA,NA,TRBJ2-7,TRBV10-3,TGTGCCATCAGGGGGACGGATTCCTACGAGCAGTACTTC,CAIRGTDSYEQYF
TRBD2,NA,TRBJ2-1,TRBV28,TGTGCCAGCAGTTCTACCGGGACTAGCTCCTACAATGAGCAGTTCTTC,CASSSTGTSSYNEQFF
NA,NA,TRBJ2-2,TRBV9,TGTGCCAGCAGCGTAGAGTTCCCCGGAAACACCGGGGAGCTGTTTTTT,CASSVEFPGNTGELFF
TRBD2,NA,TRBJ2-1,TRBV5-1,TGCGCCAGCAGCCGCGCTAGCGGGAGTATTAATGAGCAGTTCTTC,CASSRASGSINEQFF
TRBD1,NA,TRBJ1-3,TRBV10-2,TGCGCCAGCAGTGAGTCGACAGGGGGCCTTGGAAACACCATATATTTT,CASSESTGGLGNTIYF
NA,NA,TRBJ2-4,TRBV2,TGTGCCAGCAGTGAGAGGGAGTGGGGCAAAAACATTCAGTACTTC,CASSEREWGKNIQYF
NA,once,TRBJ2-1,TRBV28,TGTGCCAGCAGTTTTAAGGGAGTCGGGATCTACAATGAGCAGTTCTTC,CASSFKGVGIYNEQFF
NA,NA,TRBJ2-7,TRBV7-2,TGTGCCAGCAGCCCGCTACGGAGCGGAAGTAGGCTCTACGAGCAGTACTTC,CASSPLRSGSRLYEQYF
NA,NA,TRBJ2-3,TRBV28,TGTGCCAGCGACGCAAGACTAGGCACAGATACGCAGTATTTT,CASDARLGTDTQYF
NA,NA,TRBJ2-7,TRBV4-1,TGCGCCAGCAGCCAAGATAAAGGACAGATTGCCTACGAGCAGTACTTC,CASSQDKGQIAYEQYF
NA,once,TRBJ2-2,TRBV7-9,TGTGCCAGCAGTCGTCCGGGGGCGAACACCGGGGAGCTGTTTTTT,CASSRPGANTGELFF
TRBD1,NA,TRBJ1-2,TRBV7-2,TGTGCCAGCAGCGGACAGGGTTGGGGACCTGGTGGCTACACCTTC,CASSGQGWGPGGYTF
NA,NA,TRBJ1-1,TRBV14,TGTGCCAGCAGCCAAGGGCACAATGTGAACACTGAAGCTTTCTTT,CASSQGHNVNTEAFF
NA,NA,TRBJ2-7,TRBV7-9,TGTGCCAGCAGCCATTCCAACAGGCCATCCTACGAGCAGTACTTC,CASSHSNRPSYEQYF
NA,NA,TRBJ2-3,TRBV11-2,TGTGCCAGCAGCTTAGGACAGGTACATCGGACAGATACGCAGTATTTT,CASSLGQVHRTDTQYF
NA,NA,TRBJ1-5,TRBV28,TGTGCCAGCACCCCCGGAACAGAGCTTATTCAGCCCCAGCATTTT,CASTPGTELIQPQHF
TRBD1,once,TRBJ2-2,TRBV23-1,TGCGCCAGCAGTCTTCCGGGACAGGGTGTCACCGGGGAGCTGTTTTTT,CASSLPGQGVTGELFF
NA,NA,TRBJ2-2,TRBV9,TGTGCCAGCAGCCTAGGGCCCAGGGGTTACACCGGGGAGCTGTTTTTT,CASSLGPRGYTGELFF
NA,NA,TRBJ2-7,TRBV28,TGTGCCAGCAGCAGTCAATGGGTCCTGTTTCCTATAGACTTC,CASSSQWVLFPIDF
NA,NA,TRBJ1-2,TRBV4-3,TGCGCCAGCAGCCCGACCGACGGGAACTATGGCTACACCTTC,CASSPTDGNYGYTF
NA,NA,TRBJ1-2,TRBV11-2,TGTGCCAGCAGTTTAAGGGGAGAGGAGGGCTACACCTTC,CASSLRGEEGYTF
TRBD2,NA,TRBJ2-1,TRBV19,TGTGCCAGTAGTATGTACGGCGGGACTAGCGGGATCAGGTCCTACAATGAGCAGTTCTTC,CASSMYGGTSGIRSYNEQFF
NA,once,TRBJ1-1,TRBV21-1,TGTGCCAGCAGCAAAGATAGGACAGGGGGCAGGACTGAAGCTTTCTTT,CASSKDRTGGRTEAFF
NA,NA,TRBJ2-1,TRBV9,TGTGCCAGCAGCGTAGCGGCGGGAAGCTACAATGAGCAGTTCTTC,CASSVAAGSYNEQFF